Detailed here is one T cell receptor (beta chain). The J segment lost 0 bases and the V segment lost 4 bases, leaving 7 bases of the junction unmatched. The germline V gene has CDR1 MNHEY and CDR2 SVGAGI. The CDR3 sequence is 16 residues long. The data are from a study of OX40 agonist ivuxolimab in advanced cancers. The data were produced by immunoSEQ multiplex PCR, yet TCRdb's version contains in-frame clones alone and is incomplete. The data hold around 64,000 clones, with roughly 85% observed a single time. Patients with a history of autoimmune disease or on systemic immunosuppression were excluded. Collection of blood occurred at baseline, at cycle 4 day 1, and at cycle 7 day 1.

This chain links TRBV6-5 with TRBJ2-7; 9 positions match TRBD2. Sequences were derived from CD4+ or CD8+ T cells sorted from blood, sampled in a trial of the OX40 agonist ivuxolimab. The sequence came from an adult with an advanced solid tumor such as melanoma, head and neck, liver or kidney cancer. As DNA, the CDR3 is TGTGCCAGCAGTTCTCCTAGCGGGGTGAGCTCCTACGAGCAGTACTTC. This encodes CASSSPSGVSSYEQYF.